What follows is one T cell receptor beta chain and its context. These data come from a study of T cell responses to AZD1222 COVID-19 vaccine. TCRdb's table, derived via immunoSEQ multiplex PCR, lists solely in-frame clones and lacks some. The sample yields 25,000 to 35,000 clones, 75% to 90% seen once. Looked up from germline, CDR1 is SNHLY and CDR2 is FYNNEI. The CDR3 consists of 13 residues. Trimming took off 7 bases at V and 4 bases at J, with 13 bases between the two ends. V is TRBV2 and J is TRBJ2-5; D not certain. The sequencing here drew on peripheral blood, taken on day 0 of AZD1222 vaccination. The sequence was obtained from an adult in good health. The CDR3 loop reads CASTPLTGETQYF. CDR3 DNA: TGTGCCAGCACCCCATTGACCGGAGAGACCCAGTACTTC. The full variable domain, completed using reference TRBV2 and TRBJ2-5, is EPEVTQTPSHQVTQMGQEVILRCVPISNHLYFYWYRQILGQKVEFLVSFYNNEISEKSEIFDDQFSVERPDGSNFTLKIRSTKLEDSAMYFCASTPLTGETQYFGPGTRLLVL.